The present TCR beta chain was sequenced within a study of T-cell memory formation after mild COVID-19. Notes on the study in general: Second-wave clones that peaked on day 37 lacked confirmed SARS-CoV-2 specificity.

From germline, CDR1 is MNHEY and CDR2 SMNVEV (reference sequence). The CDR3 loop spans 13 amino acids. V was cut by 3 bases and J by 4 bases, with 6 bases left in between. As for this clonotype: The antigen remains unidentified.

TCRdb fed the 5' RACE reads into MiXCR, producing one record per CDR3 protein. The table includes under 400,000 distinct CDR3 sequences, around 30% detected once. This sequence originates from an adult woman who had mild COVID-19 (a few samples of this study predate the infection). Cell type and time point are not known. V gene TRBV27 combines with J gene TRBJ2-2; D may be TRBD2 (5 bases). Material: PBMCs or a T cell subset sorted from them (not recorded which). The CDR3 protein is CASSFEGTGELFF. In DNA, the CDR3 is TGTGCCAGCAGTTTTGAGGGCACCGGGGAGCTGTTTTTT.